A single sample gave rise to the 3 T cell receptor beta chains below, sequenced in a study of blood T cell repertoires in COVID-19. TCRdb's copy holds only in-frame clones and misses some; the assay was immunoSEQ multiplex PCR. Of approximately 50,000 clones listed, 83% are singletons. Sequencing was carried out using peripheral blood. These TCRs come from a human donor in a cohort sampled during active COVID-19.

The count of this clone is one. The chain uses TRBV7-2 and TRBJ1-1, with TRBD1 identical over 7 bases. From germline, CDR1 is SGHTA and CDR2 FQGNSA. The CDR3 runs 14 residues. V dropped 5 bases and J dropped 1; count of bases not matched to a gene: 4. CDR3 coding DNA: TGTGCCAGCAGCCCGGAGGGGGCGAACACTGAAGCTTTCTTT. It is translated as CASSPEGANTEAFF.

The chain is built from TRBV3-1 (or the pseudogene TRBV3-2) and TRBJ1-5; tentative D call: TRBD1 (6 bases). Per the germline V gene, CDR1 is LGHDT and CDR2 is YNNKEL (reference sequence). The V gene lost 3 bases and the J gene lost 7 bases, with 13 bases spanning the gap. This CDR3 is 14 amino acids long. CDR3 amino acids: CASSQVPGDQPQHF. The CDR3, as DNA: TGTGCCAGCAGCCAGGTCCCAGGGGACCAGCCCCAGCATTTT.

The chain links TRBV3-1 (or the pseudogene TRBV3-2) to TRBJ1-1, with 11 bases aligning to TRBD1. The J segment lost 4 bases and the V segment lost 1 base, leaving 5 bases of the junction unmatched. The CDR3 is 16 amino acids. Germline V lookup: CDR1 LGHDT, CDR2 YNNKEL (reference sequence). CDR3 in amino acids: CASSQVGTGGLTEAFF. For the CDR3, the DNA is TGTGCCAGCAGCCAAGTCGGGACAGGGGGACTCACTGAAGCTTTCTTT.